The clone carrying this T cell receptor beta chain was found a few times. The V gene lost 5 bases and the J gene lost 8 bases, with 19 bases spanning the gap. The CDR3 has 14 residues. The germline gives CDR1 SQVTM, CDR2 ANQGSEA. The sample belongs to a study of T-cell reconstitution after alpha-beta-depleted transplantation in children. Unique molecular identifiers featured in how the TCRbeta library was prepared. TCRdb called the PCR reads again in MiXCR, with one record for every CDR3 protein. The repertoire holds over 200,000 distinct CDR3 sequences, around 10% seen once, with around 6.2% in the top ten.

This clonotype was sampled from a human donor who donated a stem cell graft to a child with acute lymphoblastic leukemia. The rearrangement joins TRBV29-1 to TRBJ2-1; D is possibly TRBD2 (6 bases). The sample here was PBMCs from the stem cell graft donor, taken from the stem cell graft. The CDR3 DNA is TGCAGCGTTCTTCCGGGTGGGGGGACTGATGAGCAGTTCTTC. Its protein product is CSVLPGGGTDEQFF.